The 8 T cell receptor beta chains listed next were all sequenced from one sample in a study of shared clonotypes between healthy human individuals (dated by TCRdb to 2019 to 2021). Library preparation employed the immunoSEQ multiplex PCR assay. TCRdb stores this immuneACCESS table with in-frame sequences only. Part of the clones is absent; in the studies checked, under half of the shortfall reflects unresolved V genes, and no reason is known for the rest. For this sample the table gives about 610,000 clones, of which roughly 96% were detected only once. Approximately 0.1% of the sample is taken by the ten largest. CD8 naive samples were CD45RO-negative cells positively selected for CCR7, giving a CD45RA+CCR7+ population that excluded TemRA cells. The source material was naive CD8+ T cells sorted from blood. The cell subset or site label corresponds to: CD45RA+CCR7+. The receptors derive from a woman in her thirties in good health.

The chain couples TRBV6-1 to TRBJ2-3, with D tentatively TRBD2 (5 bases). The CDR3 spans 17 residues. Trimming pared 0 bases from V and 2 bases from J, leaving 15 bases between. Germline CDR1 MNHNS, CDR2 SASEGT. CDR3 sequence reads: CASSEARLRSYTDTQYF. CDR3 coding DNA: TGTGCCAGCAGTGAAGCCCGACTACGATCCTACACAGATACGCAGTATTTT.

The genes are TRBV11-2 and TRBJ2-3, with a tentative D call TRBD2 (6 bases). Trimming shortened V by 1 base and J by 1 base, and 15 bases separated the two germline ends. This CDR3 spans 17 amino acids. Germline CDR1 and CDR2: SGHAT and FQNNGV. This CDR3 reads CASSLGDGSWGTDTQYF. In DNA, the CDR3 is TGTGCCAGCAGCTTAGGTGACGGGAGTTGGGGCACAGATACGCAGTATTTT.

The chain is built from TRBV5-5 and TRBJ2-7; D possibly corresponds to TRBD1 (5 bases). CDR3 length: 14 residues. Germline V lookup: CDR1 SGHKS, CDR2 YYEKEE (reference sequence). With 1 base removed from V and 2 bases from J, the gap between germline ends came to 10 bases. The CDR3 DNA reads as TGTGCCAGCAGCTTGAGCCAGGGCCCCTACGAGCAGTACTTC. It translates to CASSLSQGPYEQYF.

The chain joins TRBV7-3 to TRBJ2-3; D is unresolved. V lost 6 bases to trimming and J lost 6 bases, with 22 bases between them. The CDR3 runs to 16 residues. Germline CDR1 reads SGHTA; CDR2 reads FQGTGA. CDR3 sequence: CASSLIGQTIGDTQYF. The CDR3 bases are TGTGCCAGCAGTCTCATCGGGCAGACCATCGGGGATACGCAGTATTTT. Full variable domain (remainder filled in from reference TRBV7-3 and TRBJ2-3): GAGVSQTPSNKVTEKGKYVELRCDPISGHTALYWYRQSLGQGPEFLIYFQGTGAADDSGLPNDRFFAVRPEGSVSTLKIQRTERGDSAVYLCASSLIGQTIGDTQYFGPGTRLTVL.

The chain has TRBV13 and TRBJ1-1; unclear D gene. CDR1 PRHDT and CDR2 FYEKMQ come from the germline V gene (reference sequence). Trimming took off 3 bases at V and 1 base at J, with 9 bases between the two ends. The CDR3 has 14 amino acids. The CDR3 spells CASSFPDRNTEAFF. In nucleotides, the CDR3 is TGTGCCAGCAGCTTTCCAGACCGGAACACTGAAGCTTTCTTT.

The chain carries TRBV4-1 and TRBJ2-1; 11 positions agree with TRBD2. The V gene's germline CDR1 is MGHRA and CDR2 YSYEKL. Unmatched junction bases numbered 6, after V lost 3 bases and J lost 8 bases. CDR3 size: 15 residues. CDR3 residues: CASSQGTSGFYEQFF. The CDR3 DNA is TGCGCCAGCAGCCAGGGGACTAGCGGTTTCTATGAGCAGTTCTTC.

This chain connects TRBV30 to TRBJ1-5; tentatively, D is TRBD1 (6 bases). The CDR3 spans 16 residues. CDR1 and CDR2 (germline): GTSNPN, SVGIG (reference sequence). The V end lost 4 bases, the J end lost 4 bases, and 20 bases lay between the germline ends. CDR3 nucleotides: TGTGCCTGGACAGGGGAGCGCGTAGCCGCGAATCAGCCCCAGCATTTT. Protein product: CAWTGERVAANQPQHF.

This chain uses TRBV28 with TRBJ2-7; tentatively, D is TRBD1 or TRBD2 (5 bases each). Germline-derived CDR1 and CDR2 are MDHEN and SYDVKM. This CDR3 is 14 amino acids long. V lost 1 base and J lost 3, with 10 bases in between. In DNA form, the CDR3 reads TGTGCCAGCAGTTTATTGGGGGAGAACTACGAGCAGTACTTC. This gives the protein CASSLLGENYEQYF. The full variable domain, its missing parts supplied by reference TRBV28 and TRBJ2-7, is DVKVTQSSRYLVKRTGEKVFLECVQDMDHENMFWYRQDPGLGLRLIYFSYDVKMKEKGDIPEGYSVSREKKERFSLILESASTNQTSMYLCASSLLGENYEQYFGPGTRLTVT.